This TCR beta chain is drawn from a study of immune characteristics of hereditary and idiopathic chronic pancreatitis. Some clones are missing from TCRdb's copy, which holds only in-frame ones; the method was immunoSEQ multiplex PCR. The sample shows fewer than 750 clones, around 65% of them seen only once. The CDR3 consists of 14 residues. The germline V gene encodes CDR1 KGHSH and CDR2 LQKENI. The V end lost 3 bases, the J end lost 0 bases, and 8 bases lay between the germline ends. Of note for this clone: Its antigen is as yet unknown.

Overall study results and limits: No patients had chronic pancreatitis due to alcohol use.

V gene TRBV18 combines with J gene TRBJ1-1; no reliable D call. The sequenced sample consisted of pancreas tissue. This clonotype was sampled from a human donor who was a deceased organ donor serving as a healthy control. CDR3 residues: CASSPQHMNTEAFF. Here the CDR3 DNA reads TGTGCCAGCTCACCTCAACACATGAACACTGAAGCTTTCTTT.